The rows below give T cell receptor beta chains drawn from one sample of a study of early T cells in non-severe SARS-CoV-2 infection. Using its own MiXCR run on the 5' RACE reads, TCRdb lists one record per CDR3 protein. The sample lists approximately 50,000 distinct CDR3 sequences; about 9.3% were seen once. The material sequenced was whole blood. The source of these receptors is an adult who was a healthcare worker with PCR-confirmed SARS-CoV-2 infection or an uninfected control (not recorded which). Each CDR3 is given with its conserved first and last residue. Each record gives: V gene, J gene, D gene, clone size, CDR3 DNA, CDR3 protein. D genes are given only for firm matches. Some rows have no size entry. The others give once, few or many, or a class for an expanded clone.

TRBV28,TRBJ2-3,NA,few,TGTGCCAGCAGTGAGATACTACCTAACACAGATACGCAGTATTTT,CASSEILPNTDTQYF
TRBV7-2,TRBJ2-7,TRBD1,many,TGTGCCAGCAGCCCCGAGGGGACAGGTAGCGAGCAGTACTTC,CASSPEGTGSEQYF
TRBV4-3,TRBJ2-1,NA,many,TGCGCCAGCAGCCAAGAATTAGGTGAAGGGAGGAATGAGCAGTTCTTC,CASSQELGEGRNEQFF
TRBV29-1,TRBJ1-1,NA,once,TGCAGCGTTGATGGCACTGAAGTTTTCTTT,CSVDGTEVFF
TRBV6-2/TRBV6-3,TRBJ2-1,NA,few,TGTGCCAGCAGCCCCAGTAGCTCCTACAATGAGCAGTTCTTC,CASSPSSSYNEQFF
TRBV7-2,TRBJ2-3,TRBD2,many,TGTGCCAGCACCAAACTAGCGGGACGCACAGATACGCAGTATTTT,CASTKLAGRTDTQYF
TRBV28,TRBJ2-7,NA,NA,TGTGCCAGCAGTCCAAATAACTCCTACGAGCAGTACTTC,CASSPNNSYEQYF
TRBV7-8,TRBJ2-1,NA,NA,TGTGCCAGCAGCTTCGGGGGCGATGAGCAGTTCTTC,CASSFGGDEQFF
TRBV29-1,TRBJ2-6,TRBD1,many,TGCAGCGTGCAAACCCTACAGGGGGCTGGGGCCAACGTCCTGACTTTC,CSVQTLQGAGANVLTF
TRBV28,TRBJ2-1,NA,few,TGTGCCAGCAGTTTATCGGCCTACAATGAGCAGTTCTTC,CASSLSAYNEQFF
TRBV28,TRBJ1-5,NA,NA,TGTGCCAGCAGTCCCACATGGGGCCCGTATCAAAAGAATCAGCCCCAGCATTTT,CASSPTWGPYQKNQPQHF
TRBV10-3,TRBJ1-5,NA,few,TGTGCCATCAGTGGACAACCTAGCAATCAGCCCCAGCATTTT,CAISGQPSNQPQHF
TRBV9,TRBJ2-3,TRBD1,NA,TGTGCCAACCCACTATCAGAGGGGGCAGGGACAGATACGCAGTATTTT,CANPLSEGAGTDTQYF
TRBV12-3/TRBV12-4,TRBJ2-5,NA,NA,TGTGCCAGCAGTTTAGCCCAACGCCAAGAGACCCAGTACTTC,CASSLAQRQETQYF
TRBV7-2,TRBJ2-3,NA,many,TGTGCCAGCAGCCTTAGCGTCACAGATACGCAGTATTTT,CASSLSVTDTQYF
TRBV7-6,TRBJ1-1,NA,few,TGTGCCAGCAGCTTAGGGAAGGGGAGCGGCACTGAAGCTTTCTTT,CASSLGKGSGTEAFF
TRBV6-4,TRBJ2-3,TRBD2,NA,TGTGCCAGCAGCCAAACCCCTAGCGGAACAGATACGCAGTATTTT,CASSQTPSGTDTQYF
TRBV27,TRBJ1-6,TRBD1,many,TGTGCCAGCAGTTTATTGGACAGGGGTAATTCACCCCTCCACTTT,CASSLLDRGNSPLHF
TRBV4-3,TRBJ2-1,NA,NA,TGCGCCAGCAGCCAGGGGACACGCCCGAGCTCCTACAATGAGCAGTTCTTC,CASSQGTRPSSYNEQFF
TRBV6-5,TRBJ1-2,NA,few,TGTGCCAGCAGTTACTCGCAGTCTAACTATGGCTACACCTTC,CASSYSQSNYGYTF
TRBV14,TRBJ1-1,NA,many,TGTGCCAGCAGCCAAGATCGGGGGAACTTGAACACTGAAGCTTTCTTT,CASSQDRGNLNTEAFF
TRBV28,TRBJ2-7,TRBD2,few,TGTGCCAGTTCGGGGGGCTACGAGCAGTACTTC,CASSGGYEQYF
TRBV6-2/TRBV6-3,TRBJ2-1,NA,NA,TGTGCCAGCCAATCCCTCCGTGGGGCAAGGTGGTTTCTGAGCTCCTACAATGAGCAGTTCTTC,CASQSLRGARWFLSSYNEQFF
TRBV29-1,TRBJ2-5,TRBD2,few,TGCAGCGTTACGCTGACTAGCGGGAGGCTTGGGGCGACCCAGTACTTC,CSVTLTSGRLGATQYF
TRBV4-3,TRBJ2-1,NA,few,TGCGCCAGCAGCGAAAGAAGCGGCCGCAATGAGCAGTTCTTC,CASSERSGRNEQFF
TRBV4-2,TRBJ1-2,NA,many,TGTGCCAGCAGCCAAGATGGGACCGCCTCTCGGGGCTACACCTTC,CASSQDGTASRGYTF
TRBV15,TRBJ2-3,NA,many,TGTGCCACCAGCAGAGATCAGGCCGGAGATACGCAGTATTTT,CATSRDQAGDTQYF
TRBV12-3/TRBV12-4,TRBJ1-6,NA,NA,TGTGCCAGCAGTCAGCAGGATGGTTCACCCCTCCACTTT,CASSQQDGSPLHF
TRBV9,TRBJ2-3,TRBD1,NA,TGTGCCAGCAGCCGACAGGGGACAGATACGCAGTATTTT,CASSRQGTDTQYF
TRBV4-1,TRBJ1-2,NA,many,TGCGCCAGCAGCCAAGGCCAAGTGCGCTATGGCTACACCTTC,CASSQGQVRYGYTF
TRBV4-1,TRBJ2-7,TRBD1,NA,TGCGCCAGCAGCCAAAGTTATGGACAGGGGAAGTACGAGCAGTACTTC,CASSQSYGQGKYEQYF
TRBV7-9,TRBJ1-1,NA,NA,TGTGCCAGCAGCTTAGTTCCAGGCGGCACTGAAGCTTTCTTT,CASSLVPGGTEAFF
TRBV5-4,TRBJ2-2,TRBD1,few,TGTGCCAGCAGCCCGCTCCGACAGGGGAACACCGGGGAGCTGTTTTTT,CASSPLRQGNTGELFF
TRBV7-2,TRBJ2-5,NA,NA,TGTGCCAGCAGCCTAGGTGCCGGGAGTCTCTTAGGTCGAGAGACCCAGTACTTC,CASSLGAGSLLGRETQYF
TRBV20-1,TRBJ2-5,NA,many,TGCAGTGCCCCGAGTAGCGGTCAAGAGACCCAGTACTTC,CSAPSSGQETQYF
TRBV5-6,TRBJ2-7,NA,many,TGTGCCAGCAGCTTGTTCCACGAGCAGTACTTC,CASSLFHEQYF
TRBV20-1,TRBJ1-5,NA,many,TGCAGTGCCCGGGACACCCTAAAGGCCCAGCATTTT,CSARDTLKAQHF
TRBV28,TRBJ1-2,NA,NA,TGTGCCAGCACCCCATCCTTCGACAGCAACAGAGGCTACACCTTC,CASTPSFDSNRGYTF
TRBV11-1,TRBJ1-1,TRBD1,many,TGTGCCAGCAGAAAACAGGGGCCCGCTGAAGCTTTCTTT,CASRKQGPAEAFF
TRBV5-1,TRBJ2-5,NA,many,TGCGCCAGCAGCGGGAATCAAGAGACCCAGTACTTC,CASSGNQETQYF
TRBV11-3,TRBJ2-3,NA,few,TGTGCCAGCAGCCAAGGACCAGATACGCAGTATTTT,CASSQGPDTQYF
TRBV28,TRBJ2-7,TRBD1,many,TGTGCCAGCAGTCCGGGACAGGGGTACGAGCAGTACTTC,CASSPGQGYEQYF
TRBV12-3/TRBV12-4,TRBJ2-1,NA,NA,TGTGCCAGCAGTAATAACAGGGTCTCCTACAATGAGCAGTTCTTC,CASSNNRVSYNEQFF
TRBV20-1,TRBJ2-2,NA,NA,TGCAGTGCTAGCGAGGAGACCACCGGGGAGCTGTTTTTT,CSASEETTGELFF
TRBV7-2,TRBJ2-7,NA,many,TGTGCCAGCAGCTTTGTTGGGGAGCAGTACTTC,CASSFVGEQYF
TRBV6-2/TRBV6-3,TRBJ2-1,TRBD2,few,TGTGCCAGCAGCCCGATCAGCGGGAGCTCTAGCTCCTACAATGAGCAGTTCTTC,CASSPISGSSSSYNEQFF
TRBV7-9,TRBJ2-5,NA,many,TGTGCCAGCAGGCGAGGACCCCAAGAGACCCAGTACTTC,CASRRGPQETQYF
TRBV11-2,TRBJ2-3,NA,few,TGTGCCAGCGGGGTAGGGGGGAGGAACACAGATACGCAGTATTTT,CASGVGGRNTDTQYF
TRBV7-8,TRBJ1-1,TRBD1,many,TGTGCCAGCAGCTTAGTGGACAGGGCGAACACTGAAGCTTTCTTT,CASSLVDRANTEAFF
TRBV20-1,TRBJ2-7,TRBD2,many,TGCAGTGCTAGAGATTCTAGCGGGAGAAGCTACGAGCAGTACTTC,CSARDSSGRSYEQYF
TRBV30,TRBJ2-3,NA,few,TGTGCCTGGAGTGTTGGGGGGACAGATACGCAGTATTTT,CAWSVGGTDTQYF
TRBV12-3/TRBV12-4,TRBJ2-7,TRBD2,once,TGTGCCAGCAGTTTCGGGGGGATCAACGAGCAGTACTTC,CASSFGGINEQYF
TRBV7-2,TRBJ2-3,TRBD2,few,TGTGCCAGCAGCCAATTAGCGGGGAGCACAGATACGCAGTATTTT,CASSQLAGSTDTQYF
TRBV12-3/TRBV12-4,TRBJ2-1,TRBD2,many,TGTGCCAGCAGTTCCGGGACTAGCGGGAGAAAGGGAGAGCAGTTCTTC,CASSSGTSGRKGEQFF
TRBV7-2,TRBJ1-1,NA,few,TGTGCCAGCAGCTTCAGGGGAGAGTACACTGAAGCTTTCTTT,CASSFRGEYTEAFF
TRBV7-9,TRBJ1-5,NA,many,TGTGCCAGCAGCTTACCGGGGGACAATCAGCCCCAGCATTTT,CASSLPGDNQPQHF
TRBV5-1,TRBJ1-2,TRBD1,few,TGCGCCAGCAGGTTTACCGGGACAGGGATGTATGGCTACACCTTC,CASRFTGTGMYGYTF
TRBV7-6,TRBJ1-6,NA,NA,TGTGCCAGCAGCCACGCCGTCAGGGCCACGAGCTCCTATAATTCACCCCTCCACTTT,CASSHAVRATSSYNSPLHF
TRBV27,TRBJ2-7,NA,many,TGTGCCAGCAGTTTACGAGGAGGGAGCTCCTACGAGCAGTACTTC,CASSLRGGSSYEQYF
TRBV7-9,TRBJ1-4,NA,many,TGTGCCAGCAGCATCGGGTCTGCAACTAATGAAAAACTGTTTTTT,CASSIGSATNEKLFF